This record looks at one T cell receptor (beta chain) sequence and its context. RNA extraction and reverse transcription yielded cDNA as sequencing template. Clones were sequenced by immunoSEQ multiplex PCR, and TCRdb holds only the in-frame ones, with some missing. Here the sample spans 150,000 to 200,000 clones, around 57% being singletons. The data derive from a study of CD8+ T cells in alopecia areata. The CDR3 length is 14 residues. V lost 6 bases and J 0 bases, leaving 12 bases between the germline ends. Germline V gene lookup returns CDR1 SGHDT and CDR2 YYEEEE. What was sequenced was CD4+ T cells sorted from blood. The receptor was isolated from a human donor in good health. The chain has TRBV5-6 and TRBJ1-1; D is perhaps TRBD1 (5 bases). The CDR3 is CASMPGRVNTEAFF. Here the CDR3 DNA reads TGTGCCAGCATGCCGGGCAGGGTGAACACTGAAGCTTTCTTT.